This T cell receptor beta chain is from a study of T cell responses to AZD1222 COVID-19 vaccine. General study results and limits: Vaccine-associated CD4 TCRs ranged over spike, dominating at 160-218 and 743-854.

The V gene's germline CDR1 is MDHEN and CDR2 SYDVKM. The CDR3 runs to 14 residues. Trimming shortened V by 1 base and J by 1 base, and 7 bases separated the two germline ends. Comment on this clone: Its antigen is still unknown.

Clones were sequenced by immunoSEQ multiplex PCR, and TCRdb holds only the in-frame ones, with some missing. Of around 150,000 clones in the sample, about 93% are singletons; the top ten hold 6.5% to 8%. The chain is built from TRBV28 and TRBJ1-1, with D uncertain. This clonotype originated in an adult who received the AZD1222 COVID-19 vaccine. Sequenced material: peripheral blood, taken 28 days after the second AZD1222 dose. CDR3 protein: CASSLSRGNTEAFF. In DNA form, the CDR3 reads TGTGCCAGCAGTTTATCCCGGGGGAACACTGAAGCTTTCTTT.